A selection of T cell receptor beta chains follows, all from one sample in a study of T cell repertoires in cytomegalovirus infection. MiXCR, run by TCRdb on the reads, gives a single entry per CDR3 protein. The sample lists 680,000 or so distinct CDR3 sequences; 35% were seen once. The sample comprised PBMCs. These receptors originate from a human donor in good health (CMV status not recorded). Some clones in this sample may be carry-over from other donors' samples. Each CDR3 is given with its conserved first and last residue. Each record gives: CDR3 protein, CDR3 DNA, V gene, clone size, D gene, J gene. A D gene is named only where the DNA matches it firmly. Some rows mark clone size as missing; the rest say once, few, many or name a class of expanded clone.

CASSHSGTSGRCTQYF | TGCGCCAGCAGTCATTCAGGGACTAGCGGGAGGTGTACGCAGTATTTT | TRBV23-1 | - | TRBD2 | TRBJ2-3
CASSIGSPGQRNTEAFF | TGTGCCAGTAGTATAGGTTCCCCGGGACAGCGAAACACTGAAGCTTTCTTT | TRBV19 | - | TRBD1 | TRBJ1-1
CSVEVGYTF | TGCAGCGTTGAGGTTGGCTACACCTTC | TRBV29-1 | - | - | TRBJ1-2
CASSATLPPEQYF | TGTGCCAGCAGTGCAACACTCCCGCCCGAGCAGTACTTC | TRBV6-6 | - | - | TRBJ2-7
CATSRDRGASYEQYF | TGTGCCACCAGCAGAGATCGTGGGGCCTCCTACGAGCAGTACTTC | TRBV15 | few | - | TRBJ2-7
CASIGRSPSFMNTEAFF | TGTGCCAGCATCGGACGGAGCCCCTCTTTCATGAACACTGAAGCTTTCTTT | TRBV28 | few | - | TRBJ1-1
CASSPPTGRANTGELFF | TGTGCCAGCAGTCCCCCGACAGGGAGGGCGAACACCGGGGAGCTGTTTTTT | TRBV12-3/TRBV12-4 | many | - | TRBJ2-2
CASSLVGRRNTEAFF | TGTGCCAGCAGCTTAGTGGGCAGGAGGAACACTGAAGCTTTCTTT | TRBV7-8 | many | - | TRBJ1-1
CASSQLVVNYGYTF | TGCGCCAGCAGCCAACTGGTAGTCAACTATGGCTACACCTTC | TRBV4-1 | few | - | TRBJ1-2
CASSPPGQIEQFF | TGTGCCAGCAGCCCCCCGGGGCAGATTGAGCAGTTCTTC | TRBV5-6 | - | - | TRBJ2-1
CASSLGGMGDTEAFF | TGTGCCAGCAGTTTGGGGGGTATGGGGGACACTGAAGCTTTCTTT | TRBV28 | - | - | TRBJ1-1
CASSPGTGIINQPQHF | TGTGCCAGCAGCCCCGGGACAGGGATCATCAATCAGCCCCAGCATTTT | TRBV4-1 | - | TRBD1 | TRBJ1-5
CASMAKELGYTF | TGTGCCAGCATGGCCAAAGAACTCGGCTACACCTTC | TRBV28 | - | - | TRBJ1-2
CASSLAPDRVNGYTF | TGTGCCAGCAGCTTAGCCCCCGACAGGGTTAATGGCTACACCTTC | TRBV7-2 | few | TRBD1 | TRBJ1-2
CASSYSGSANYGYTF | TGTGCCAGCAGTTACTCGGGATCTGCGAACTATGGCTACACCTTC | TRBV6-5 | - | - | TRBJ1-2
CASSGSSGGEETQYF | TGTGCCAGCAGTGGGAGTAGCGGGGGAGAAGAGACCCAGTACTTC | TRBV6-4 | - | TRBD2 | TRBJ2-5
CASNSRREGGYEQYF | TGTGCCAGCAATAGCCGAAGAGAAGGGGGCTACGAGCAGTACTTC | TRBV27 | few | - | TRBJ2-7
CASSESGRTHNQPQHF | TGCGCCAGCAGTGAATCAGGACGGACTCATAATCAGCCCCAGCATTTT | TRBV10-2 | few | - | TRBJ1-5
CASTTGLAGAETQYF | TGTGCCAGCACCACGGGACTAGCGGGGGCAGAGACCCAGTACTTC | TRBV7-8 | many | TRBD2 | TRBJ2-5
CASSLDFRQKLSYEQYF | TGTGCCAGCAGCTTAGACTTTCGTCAAAAACTCTCCTACGAGCAGTACTTC | TRBV7-2 | many | - | TRBJ2-7
CASSLRERNQPQHF | TGTGCCAGCAGTCTCAGGGAGAGGAATCAGCCCCAGCATTTT | TRBV12-3/TRBV12-4 | few | - | TRBJ1-5
CASSSTDPTETQYF | TGTGCCAGCAGTTCAACCGATCCCACAGAGACGCAGTATTTT | TRBV28 | - | - | TRBJ2-3
CASSSGQNTEAFF | TGTGCCAGCAGCTCAGGACAGAACACTGAAGCTTTCTTT | TRBV7-3 | many | - | TRBJ1-1
CASGATGTNEKLFF | TGTGCCAGCGGGGCTACGGGAACGAATGAAAAACTGTTTTTT | TRBV28 | - | - | TRBJ1-4
CASSSPRGGHQPQHF | TGTGCCAGCAGTTCCCCCCGGGGGGGACATCAGCCCCAGCATTTT | TRBV12-3/TRBV12-4 | few | - | TRBJ1-5
CASSSPRDGELFF | TGTGCCAGCAGCTCACCGAGGGACGGGGAGCTGTTTTTT | TRBV7-2 | few | - | TRBJ2-2
CASSSTGTNGNTIYF | TGCGCCAGCAGCTCAACCGGGACAAATGGAAACACCATATATTTT | TRBV5-1 | few | - | TRBJ1-3
CASWTGGFYGYTF | TGTGCCAGCTGGACAGGAGGTTTCTATGGCTACACCTTC | TRBV28 | - | TRBD1 | TRBJ1-2
CASSPRTLGSTEAFF | TGTGCCAGCAGTCCGCGGACACTAGGGTCCACTGAAGCTTTCTTT | TRBV27 | - | - | TRBJ1-1
CASGIGPPYEQYF | TGTGCCAGTGGAATCGGACCCCCCTACGAGCAGTACTTC | TRBV27 | few | - | TRBJ2-7
CASSPTGWNTIYF | TGTGCGAGCAGTCCAACAGGTTGGAACACCATATATTTT | TRBV28 | - | - | TRBJ1-3
CASSFREKGNTEAFF | TGTGCCAGCAGCTTCAGGGAAAAGGGGAACACTGAAGCTTTCTTT | TRBV7-2 | many | - | TRBJ1-1
CAIRDDGLGIKNIQYF | TGTGCCATCAGGGACGATGGCCTGGGCATCAAGAACATTCAGTACTTC | TRBV10-3 | few | - | TRBJ2-4
CASSSILQTGRGNQPQHF | TGTGCCAGCAGCTCCATCCTTCAGACAGGACGGGGCAATCAGCCCCAGCATTTT | TRBV7-2 | many | - | TRBJ1-5
CASRAGTSVTYEQYF | TGTGCCAGCAGGGCCGGGACTAGCGTAACCTACGAGCAGTACTTC | TRBV28 | - | TRBD2 | TRBJ2-7
CASSPPRGTQYF | TGTGCCAGCTCACCGCCCCGGGGTACGCAGTATTTT | TRBV18 | few | - | TRBJ2-3
CASSLEAIWNSPLHF | TGTGCCAGCAGCTTAGAGGCCATTTGGAATTCACCCCTCCACTTT | TRBV7-2 | many | - | TRBJ1-6
CATSDLTKGTANTGELFF | TGTGCCACCAGTGACCTGACAAAAGGGACAGCGAACACCGGGGAGCTGTTTTTT | TRBV24-1 | few | TRBD1 | TRBJ2-2
CASSLGRYYEQYF | TGTGCCAGCAGCTTGGGACGGTACTACGAGCAGTACTTC | TRBV7-6 | many | - | TRBJ2-7
CASRRGLAGNNEQFF | TGTGCCAGCAGACGTGGACTAGCGGGAAACAATGAGCAGTTCTTC | TRBV27 | - | TRBD2 | TRBJ2-1
CASSLAQGGLHYNEQFF | TGTGCCAGCAGCTTAGCGCAAGGGGGACTACACTACAATGAGCAGTTCTTC | TRBV7-8 | many | - | TRBJ2-1
CASSEGIGGYEQYF | TGTGCCAGCAGTGAAGGGATAGGGGGCTACGAGCAGTACTTC | TRBV6-1 | - | - | TRBJ2-7
CASSRSTVNTGELFF | TGTGCCAGCAGCCGGTCGACAGTAAACACCGGGGAGCTGTTTTTT | TRBV7-8 | few | - | TRBJ2-2
CASVSGSNQPQHF | TGTGCCAGCGTGTCAGGGAGCAATCAGCCCCAGCATTTT | TRBV28 | - | - | TRBJ1-5
CASSENAGRTGELFF | TGTGCCAGCAGTGAAAATGCAGGGAGGACCGGGGAGCTGTTTTTT | TRBV6-4 | few | - | TRBJ2-2
CSASDSAGHPNTEAFF | TGCAGTGCTAGTGATTCGGCGGGACACCCAAACACTGAAGCTTTCTTT | TRBV20-1 | - | - | TRBJ1-1
CASTIQSGPTEAFF | TGTGCCAGCACCATTCAGTCGGGGCCCACTGAAGCTTTCTTT | TRBV7-2 | many | - | TRBJ1-1
CASSQADGSYNEQFF | TGCGCCAGCAGCCAAGCGGACGGCTCCTACAATGAGCAGTTCTTC | TRBV4-1 | few | - | TRBJ2-1
CASSSGEPYGYTF | TGTGCCAGCAGTTCCGGGGAACCCTATGGCTACACCTTC | TRBV28 | - | - | TRBJ1-2
CASSPPIRGINTEAFF | TGTGCCAGCTCACCACCGATCAGAGGGATAAACACTGAAGCTTTCTTT | TRBV18 | - | - | TRBJ1-1
CASSQVKGVDSPLHF | TGTGCCAGCAGCCAAGTAAAAGGGGTGGATTCACCCCTCCACTTT | TRBV4-2 | many | - | TRBJ1-6
CASSLAVSSYEQYF | TGTGCCAGCAGCTTAGCAGTCTCATCCTACGAGCAGTACTTC | TRBV7-2 | many | - | TRBJ2-7
CASSLTGPSGANVLTF | TGTGCCAGCAGTTTAACAGGGCCCTCTGGGGCCAACGTCCTGACTTTC | TRBV6-5 | - | - | TRBJ2-6
CASTSTGSSGANVLTF | TGTGCCAGCACCTCGACAGGTTCCTCTGGGGCCAACGTCCTGACTTTC | TRBV27 | - | - | TRBJ2-6
CASSMGVGYNEQFF | TGTGCCAGTAGTATGGGAGTTGGCTACAATGAGCAGTTCTTC | TRBV19 | - | - | TRBJ2-1
CAISSGTGNTGELFF | TGTGCCATCAGTTCCGGGACGGGGAACACCGGGGAGCTGTTTTTT | TRBV10-3 | few | - | TRBJ2-2
CAVGGARNQPQHF | TGTGCGGTGGGGGGAGCGAGAAATCAGCCCCAGCATTTT | TRBV28 | - | - | TRBJ1-5
CASRTGVQETQYF | TGTGCCAGCAGAACAGGAGTCCAAGAGACCCAGTACTTC | TRBV2 | - | - | TRBJ2-5
CSASPRLTLPGQGDGYTF | TGCAGTGCTAGCCCAAGACTTACACTACCGGGACAGGGGGACGGCTACACCTTC | TRBV20-1 | - | TRBD1 | TRBJ1-2
CASSLGVGRDIYYGYTF | TGTGCCAGCAGCTTAGGCGTGGGTCGGGACATCTACTATGGCTACACCTTC | TRBV11-2 | few | - | TRBJ1-2